These 17 T cell receptor beta chains were sequenced from one sample in a study of blood T cell repertoires in COVID-19. Clones were read by immunoSEQ multiplex PCR, and TCRdb kept only the in-frame ones, dropping some. The data show under 300,000 clones, over 75% seen once. Sequencing used peripheral blood. These receptors were taken from a human donor in a cohort sampled during active COVID-19.

The chain is built from TRBV19 and TRBJ1-5; 7 bases are shared with TRBD1. V lost 7 bases and J lost 16; bases outside the gene matches: 13. The CDR3 contains 12 residues. The V gene's germline CDR1 is LNHDA and CDR2 SQIVND (reference sequence). CDR3 sequence (DNA): TGTGCCAGTACCAAGGACAGGAACCCACTCCATTTT. Translating it yields CASTKDRNPLHF.

The CDR3 nucleotides read TGTGCCAGCATCGAGCTTGGCACTAGTGGCAATGAGCAGTTCTTC. Translating it yields CASIELGTSGNEQFF. The V gene is TRBV7-9, the J gene TRBJ2-1; D perhaps matches TRBD2 (5 bases). This CDR3 spans 15 amino acids. Germline CDR1 is SEHNR and CDR2 is FQNEAQ (reference sequence). V was cut by 7 bases and J by 6 bases, with 19 bases left in between.

This clone has a single count. This sequence joins TRBV3-1 (or the pseudogene TRBV3-2) and TRBJ2-1, with 9 bases that match TRBD2. Germline CDR1 reads LGHDT; CDR2 reads YNNKEL (reference sequence). With V trimmed by 1 base and J by 2 bases, 6 bases remained unmatched. This CDR3 comprises 17 residues. The CDR3 nucleotides read TGTGCCAGCAGCCAAGTTAGTGCTAGCGGGACCTACAATGAGCAGTTCTTC. Translating gives CASSQVSASGTYNEQFF.

V usage is TRBV6-5 and J usage is TRBJ2-3; 8 bases are a match to TRBD2. Trimming took 6 bases from V and 4 from J; bases not matched to a gene: 9. CDR3 length: 15 residues. Germline V gene lookup returns CDR1 MNHEY and CDR2 SVGAGI. CDR3 in amino acids: CASRSRRGGADTQYF. The DNA of the CDR3 is TGTGCCAGCAGATCAAGACGGGGGGGGGCAGATACGCAGTATTTT.

This chain connects TRBV13 to TRBJ2-3; D is undetermined. The CDR3 runs to 14 residues. The germline V and J ends were trimmed by 1 base and 7 bases, with 12 bases remaining between them. The germline gives CDR1 PRHDT, CDR2 FYEKMQ (reference sequence). In nucleotides, the CDR3 is TGTGCCAGCAGCTTAGTGGGCAGCACGAATACGCAGTATTTT. Amino acids: CASSLVGSTNTQYF.

This clone was found once. V usage is TRBV9 and J usage is TRBJ1-2, with D perhaps TRBD1 (6 bases). The CDR3 loop spans 14 amino acids. V was shortened by 0 bases and J by 4 bases, with 10 bases between the two germline ends. The germline V gene encodes CDR1 SGDLS and CDR2 YYNGEE. CDR3 sequence (DNA): TGTGCCAGCAGCGTAGGGACAGCCTCCTATGGCTACACCTTC. It is translated as CASSVGTASYGYTF.

The table lists this clone with a count of one. The chain has TRBV29-1 and TRBJ1-5; 9 nucleotides line up with TRBD1. The length of the CDR3 is 15 residues. Germline lookup yields CDR1 SQVTM and CDR2 ANQGSEA. V gave up 5 bases and J gave up 0 bases; unmatched junction bases: 5. The CDR3 sequence: CSVRTGGPSNQPQHF. CDR3 nucleotide sequence: TGCAGCGTTCGAACAGGGGGCCCTAGCAATCAGCCCCAGCATTTT.

The rearrangement uses TRBV4-1 and TRBJ2-5; 13 bases are a match to TRBD2. After removal of 4 bases from V and 4 bases from J, the junction contained 6 bases not matched to a gene. CDR1 MGHRA and CDR2 YSYEKL come from the germline V gene. The CDR3 extends over 16 amino acids. The CDR3 coding sequence is TGCGCCAGCAGCCTCCGACTAGCGGGAGGCGGAGAGACCCAGTACTTC. Protein: CASSLRLAGGGETQYF.

This clone was detected a few times. The chain carries TRBV10-1 and TRBJ2-3; 8 positions agree with TRBD2. The CDR3 covers 18 residues. The germline CDR1 and CDR2 sequences are WNHNN and SYGVQD (reference sequence). V dropped 2 bases and J dropped 2; count of bases not matched to a gene: 12. The CDR3 region has the DNA TGCGCCAGCAGTGAGAGAAGGACTAGCTCGCTAAACACAGATACGCAGTATTTT. Its translation is CASSERRTSSLNTDTQYF.

The chain couples TRBV5-1 to TRBJ2-2, with D unresolved. The CDR3 has 14 amino acids. CDR1 SGHRS and CDR2 YFSETQ come from the germline V gene. V was pared by 0 bases and J by 1 base, with 4 bases between. CDR3 DNA: TGCGCCAGCAGCTTGGTAGTGAACACCGGGGAGCTGTTTTTT. It yields the protein CASSLVVNTGELFF.

The chain combines TRBV14 with TRBJ1-1, with 8 nucleotides matching TRBD1. V shed 3 bases, J shed 3 bases, and the junction held 9 bases outside the gene matches. Per the germline V gene, CDR1 is SGHDN and CDR2 is FVKESK. There are 16 residues in the CDR3. The CDR3 DNA reads TGTGCCAGCAGCCAGCATAGACAGGGGTGGTACACTGAAGCTTTCTTT. Protein product: CASSQHRQGWYTEAFF.

This clone was detected ten times or more. This chain uses TRBV29-1 with TRBJ1-1; the D is unclear. V lost 5 bases and J 3 bases, leaving 13 bases between the germline ends. CDR1 is SQVTM, CDR2 ANQGSEA, per germline. The CDR3 has 13 amino acids. CDR3 coding DNA: TGCAGCGTTCAGATTACCCGGGACACTGAAGCTTTCTTT. It specifies CSVQITRDTEAFF.

V and J are TRBV6-6 and TRBJ2-1; no firm D call. Germline V gene data show CDR1 as MNHNY and CDR2 as SVGAGI (reference sequence). Deletions cut 4 bases from V and 5 bases from J, with 15 bases between. This CDR3 is 15 amino acids long. CDR3 DNA sequence: TGTGCCAGCAGTTCCGAGCTAGACTTTAACAATGAGCAGTTCTTC. It translates to CASSSELDFNNEQFF.

V usage is TRBV18 and J usage is TRBJ2-1, with 10 positions matching TRBD2. Trimming took 0 bases from V and 5 from J; bases not matched to a gene: 7. Looked up from germline, CDR1 is KGHSH and CDR2 is LQKENI. This CDR3 comprises 17 residues. CDR3 coding DNA: TGTGCCAGCTCACCACCGGGAAAACTAGCGGGAAACAATGAGCAGTTCTTC. Translating gives CASSPPGKLAGNNEQFF. Full variable domain (outside the CDR3, taken from reference TRBV18 and TRBJ2-1): NAGVMQNPRHLVRRRGQEARLRCSPMKGHSHVYWYRQLPEEGLKFMVYLQKENIIDESGMPKERFSAEFPKEGPSILRIQQVVRGDSAAYFCASSPPGKLAGNNEQFFGPGTRLTVL.

The J gene is TRBJ2-2, the V gene TRBV5-4, with a weak D call TRBD2 (5 bases). The CDR3 is 15 amino acids. V lost 4 bases to trimming and J lost 6 bases, with 16 bases between them. Per the germline V gene, CDR1 is SGHNT and CDR2 is YYREEE (reference sequence). The CDR3 bases are TGTGCCAGCAGCCTTGGACTTGGGGTACCCGGGGAGCTGTTTTTT. Translation gives CASSLGLGVPGELFF.

The chain combines TRBV19 with TRBJ2-4; TRBD1 matches 8 bases. V gave up 0 bases and J gave up 2 bases; unmatched junction bases: 6. The CDR3 loop spans 17 amino acids. Germline CDR1 and CDR2: LNHDA and SQIVND (reference sequence). The CDR3 protein is CASSIDGTGLSKNIQYF. The CDR3 nucleotides read TGTGCCAGTAGTATAGATGGGACAGGCCTCTCCAAAAACATTCAGTACTTC. Full variable domain (missing parts from reference TRBV19 and TRBJ2-4): DGGITQSPKYLFRKEGQNVTLSCEQNLNHDAMYWYRQDPGQGLRLIYYSQIVNDFQKGDIAEGYSVSREKKESFPLTVTSAQKNPTAFYLCASSIDGTGLSKNIQYFGAGTRLSVL.

This chain joins TRBV6-5 and TRBJ2-7, with 7 bases that match TRBD1. The germline gives CDR1 MNHEY, CDR2 SVGAGI. The junction had 6 bases not matched to a gene; V was cut back by 6 bases and J by 1 base. This CDR3 contains 14 residues. The CDR3 bases are TGTGCCAGCAGCCTAGGGGGCGTATCCTACGAGCAGTACTTC. This gives the protein CASSLGGVSYEQYF.